This T cell receptor beta chain derives from a study of OX40 agonist ivuxolimab in advanced cancers. The CDR3 spans 13 residues. Germline V gene lookup returns CDR1 SGHRS and CDR2 YFSETQ. V was shortened by 0 bases and J by 4 bases, with 4 bases between the two germline ends. Patients were excluded for autoimmune disease history or systemic immunosuppression. Data came from immunoSEQ multiplex PCR; TCRdb stores just in-frame clones and leaves some out. The table includes about 72,000 clones, roughly 90% detected once. The clonotype originates from an adult with an advanced solid tumor such as melanoma, head and neck, liver or kidney cancer. Sequences were derived from CD4+ or CD8+ T cells sorted from blood, sampled in a trial of the OX40 agonist ivuxolimab. The chain joins TRBV5-1 to TRBJ1-4; no definite D call. The CDR3 sequence: CASSLVVNEKLFF. For the CDR3, the DNA is TGCGCCAGCAGCTTGGTCGTTAATGAAAAACTGTTTTTT.